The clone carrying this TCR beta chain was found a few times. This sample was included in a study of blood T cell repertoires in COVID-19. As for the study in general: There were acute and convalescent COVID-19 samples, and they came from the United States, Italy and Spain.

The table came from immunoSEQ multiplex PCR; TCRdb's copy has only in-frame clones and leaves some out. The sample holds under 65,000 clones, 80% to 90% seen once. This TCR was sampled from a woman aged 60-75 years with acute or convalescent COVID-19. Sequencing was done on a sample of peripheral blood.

The CDR3 spells CATSDFNSYEQYF. The DNA of the CDR3 is TGTGCCACCAGTGATTTCAACAGCTACGAGCAGTACTTC. The genes are TRBV24-1 and TRBJ2-7, with no clear D. The V gene's germline CDR1 is KGHDR and CDR2 SFDVKD. V shed 1 base and J shed 3 bases, with 6 bases lying between them. The CDR3 covers 13 residues.